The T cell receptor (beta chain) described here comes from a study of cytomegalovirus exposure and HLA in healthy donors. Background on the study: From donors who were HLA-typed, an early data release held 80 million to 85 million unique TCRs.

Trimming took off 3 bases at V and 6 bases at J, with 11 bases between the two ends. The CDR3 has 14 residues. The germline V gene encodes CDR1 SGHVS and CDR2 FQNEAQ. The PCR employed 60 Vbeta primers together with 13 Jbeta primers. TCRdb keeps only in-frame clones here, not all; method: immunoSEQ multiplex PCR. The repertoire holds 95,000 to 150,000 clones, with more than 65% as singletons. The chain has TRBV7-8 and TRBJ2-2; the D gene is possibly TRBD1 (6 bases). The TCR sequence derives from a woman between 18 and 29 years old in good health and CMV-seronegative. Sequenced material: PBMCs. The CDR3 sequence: CASSFPSGAGELFF. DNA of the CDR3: TGTGCCAGCAGCTTCCCGTCAGGGGCCGGGGAGCTGTTTTTT.